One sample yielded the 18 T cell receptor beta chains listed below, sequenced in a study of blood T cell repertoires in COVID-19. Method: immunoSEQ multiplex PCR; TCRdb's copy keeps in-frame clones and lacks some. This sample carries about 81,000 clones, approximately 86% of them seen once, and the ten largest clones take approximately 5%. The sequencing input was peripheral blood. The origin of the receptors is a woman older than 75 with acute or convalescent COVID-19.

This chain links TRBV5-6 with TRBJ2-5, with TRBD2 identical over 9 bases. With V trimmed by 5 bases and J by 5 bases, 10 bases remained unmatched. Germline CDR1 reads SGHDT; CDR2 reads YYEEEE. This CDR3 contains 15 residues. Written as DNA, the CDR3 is TGTGCCAGCAGGAATAGCGGGGGTTTAGGGGAGACCCAGTACTTC. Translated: CASRNSGGLGETQYF.

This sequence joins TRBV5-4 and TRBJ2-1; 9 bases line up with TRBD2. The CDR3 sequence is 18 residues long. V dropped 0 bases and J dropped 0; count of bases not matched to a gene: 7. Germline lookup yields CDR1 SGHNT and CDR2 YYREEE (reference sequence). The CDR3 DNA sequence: TGTGCCAGCAGCTTGGTTGGTAGCGGGGGTAGCTCCTACAATGAGCAGTTCTTC. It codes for CASSLVGSGGSSYNEQFF.

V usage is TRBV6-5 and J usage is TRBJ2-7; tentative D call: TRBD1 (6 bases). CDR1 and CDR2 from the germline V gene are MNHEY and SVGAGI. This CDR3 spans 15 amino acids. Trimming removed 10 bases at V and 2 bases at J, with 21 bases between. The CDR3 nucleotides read TGTGCCACCGCCCAGGGGCCCGCTTTCGCCTACGAGCAGTACTTC. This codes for CATAQGPAFAYEQYF.

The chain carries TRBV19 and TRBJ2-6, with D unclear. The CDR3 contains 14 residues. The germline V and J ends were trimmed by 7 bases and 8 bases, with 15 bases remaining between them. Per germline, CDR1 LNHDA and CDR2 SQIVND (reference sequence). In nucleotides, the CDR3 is TGTGCCAGTACCGATACCCAGGTGCCCAACGTCCTGACTTTC. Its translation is CASTDTQVPNVLTF.

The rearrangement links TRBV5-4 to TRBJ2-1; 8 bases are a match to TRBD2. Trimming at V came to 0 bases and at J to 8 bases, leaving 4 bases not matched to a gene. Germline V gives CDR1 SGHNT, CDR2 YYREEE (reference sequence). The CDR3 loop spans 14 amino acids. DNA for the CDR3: TGTGCCAGCAGCTTGGATAGCGGGGTAGATGAGCAGTTCTTC. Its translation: CASSLDSGVDEQFF.

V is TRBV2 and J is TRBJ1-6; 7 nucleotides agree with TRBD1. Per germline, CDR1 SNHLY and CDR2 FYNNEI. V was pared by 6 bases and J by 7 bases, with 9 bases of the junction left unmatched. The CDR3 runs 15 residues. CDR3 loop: CASRDWGQLNSPLHF. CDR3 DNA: TGTGCCAGCAGAGACTGGGGACAGCTGAATTCACCCCTCCACTTT. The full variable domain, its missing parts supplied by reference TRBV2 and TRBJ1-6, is EPEVTQTPSHQVTQMGQEVILRCVPISNHLYFYWYRQILGQKVEFLVSFYNNEISEKSEIFDDQFSVERPDGSNFTLKIRSTKLEDSAMYFCASRDWGQLNSPLHFGNGTRLTVT.

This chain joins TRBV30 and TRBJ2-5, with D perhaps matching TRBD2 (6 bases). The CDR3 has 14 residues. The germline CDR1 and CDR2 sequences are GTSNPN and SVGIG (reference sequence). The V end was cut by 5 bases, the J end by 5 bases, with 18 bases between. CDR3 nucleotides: TGTGCCTGGGGCCACGGGCGGGATCGGGAGACCCAGTACTTC. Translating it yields CAWGHGRDRETQYF.

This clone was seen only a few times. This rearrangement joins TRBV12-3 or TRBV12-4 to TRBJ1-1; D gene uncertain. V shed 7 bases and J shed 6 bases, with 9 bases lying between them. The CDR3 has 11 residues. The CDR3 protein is CASTLLSEAFF. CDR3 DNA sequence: TGTGCCAGCACCCTTCTATCTGAAGCTTTCTTT.

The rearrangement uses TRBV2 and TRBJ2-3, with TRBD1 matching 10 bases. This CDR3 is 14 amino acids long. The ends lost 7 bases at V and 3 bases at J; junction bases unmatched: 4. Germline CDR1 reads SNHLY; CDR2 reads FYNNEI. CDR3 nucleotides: TGTGCCAGCAAGACGGGACAGGGGACAGATACGCAGTATTTT. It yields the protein CASKTGQGTDTQYF. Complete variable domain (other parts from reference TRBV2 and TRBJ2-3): EPEVTQTPSHQVTQMGQEVILRCVPISNHLYFYWYRQILGQKVEFLVSFYNNEISEKSEIFDDQFSVERPDGSNFTLKIRSTKLEDSAMYFCASKTGQGTDTQYFGPGTRLTVL.

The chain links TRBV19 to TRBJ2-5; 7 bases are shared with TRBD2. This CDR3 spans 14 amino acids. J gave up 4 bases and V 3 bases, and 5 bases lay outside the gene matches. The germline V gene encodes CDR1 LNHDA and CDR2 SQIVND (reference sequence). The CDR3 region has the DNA TGTGCCAGTAGTATGTCGGGGGGAGGAGAGACCCAGTACTTC. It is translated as CASSMSGGGETQYF.

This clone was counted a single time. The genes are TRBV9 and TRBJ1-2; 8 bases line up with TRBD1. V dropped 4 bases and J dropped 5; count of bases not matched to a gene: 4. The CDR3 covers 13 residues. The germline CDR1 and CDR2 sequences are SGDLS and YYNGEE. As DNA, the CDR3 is TGTGCCAGCAGCCCACAGGGGGGGTATGGCTACACCTTC. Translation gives CASSPQGGYGYTF.

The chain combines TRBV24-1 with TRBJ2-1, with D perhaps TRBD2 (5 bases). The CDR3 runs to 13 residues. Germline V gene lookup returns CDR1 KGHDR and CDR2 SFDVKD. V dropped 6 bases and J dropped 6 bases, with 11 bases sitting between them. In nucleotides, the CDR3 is TGTGCCACCAGTCTTGGCGGAGGCAATGAGCAGTTCTTC. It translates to CATSLGGGNEQFF.

The CDR3 protein is CASSIVGASGRGPSSYNEQFF. For the CDR3, the DNA is TGTGCCAGTAGTATAGTAGGGGCTAGCGGGAGGGGACCGAGCTCCTACAATGAGCAGTTCTTC. This chain joins TRBV19 and TRBJ2-1, with 12 nucleotides matching TRBD2. J gave up 0 bases and V 1 base, and 13 bases lay outside the gene matches. The CDR3 sequence is 21 residues long. The V gene's germline CDR1 is LNHDA and CDR2 SQIVND (reference sequence).

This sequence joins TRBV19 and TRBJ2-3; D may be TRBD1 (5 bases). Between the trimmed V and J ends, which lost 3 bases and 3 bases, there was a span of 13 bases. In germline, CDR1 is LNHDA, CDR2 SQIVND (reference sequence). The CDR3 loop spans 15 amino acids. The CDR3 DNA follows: TGTGCCAGTAGTATCAGGGTAGCAGAGACAGATACGCAGTATTTT. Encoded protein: CASSIRVAETDTQYF.

CDR3 nucleotide sequence: TGCGCCAGCACCCTCACCGGGACAGGGGGCGTCTACGAGCAGTACTTC. This codes for CASTLTGTGGVYEQYF. The V and J genes are TRBV5-1 and TRBJ2-7, with TRBD1 identical over 12 bases. The CDR3 is 16 residues long. V shed 6 bases and J 3 bases; nucleotides not matched to a gene: 10. Germline CDR1 reads SGHRS; CDR2 reads YFSETQ.

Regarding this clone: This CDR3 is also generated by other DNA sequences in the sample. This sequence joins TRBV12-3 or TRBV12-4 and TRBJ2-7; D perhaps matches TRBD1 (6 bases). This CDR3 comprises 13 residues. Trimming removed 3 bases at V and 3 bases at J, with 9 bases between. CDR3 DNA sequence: TGTGCCAGCAGTTTGGACAGTTTCTACGAGCAGTACTTC. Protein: CASSLDSFYEQYF.

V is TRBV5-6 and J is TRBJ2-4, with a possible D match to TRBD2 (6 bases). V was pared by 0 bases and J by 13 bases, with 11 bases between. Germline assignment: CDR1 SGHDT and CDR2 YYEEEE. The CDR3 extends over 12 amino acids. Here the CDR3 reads CASSLARDLQYF. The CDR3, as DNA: TGTGCCAGCAGCTTGGCCCGGGACTTACAGTACTTC. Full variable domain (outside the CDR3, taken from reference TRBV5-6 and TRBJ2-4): DAGVTQSPTHLIKTRGQQVTLRCSPKSGHDTVSWYQQALGQGPQFIFQYYEEEERQRGNFPDRFSGHQFPNYSSELNVNALLLGDSALYLCASSLARDLQYFGAGTRLSVL.

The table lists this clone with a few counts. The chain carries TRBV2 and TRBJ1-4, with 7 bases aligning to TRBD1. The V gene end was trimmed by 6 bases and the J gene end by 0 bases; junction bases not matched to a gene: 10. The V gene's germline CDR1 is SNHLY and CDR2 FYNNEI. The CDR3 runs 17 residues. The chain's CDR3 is CASRARQGQATNEKLFF. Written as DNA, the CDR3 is TGTGCCAGCAGGGCCCGACAGGGACAAGCAACTAATGAAAAACTGTTTTTT. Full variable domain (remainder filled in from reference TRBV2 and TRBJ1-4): EPEVTQTPSHQVTQMGQEVILRCVPISNHLYFYWYRQILGQKVEFLVSFYNNEISEKSEIFDDQFSVERPDGSNFTLKIRSTKLEDSAMYFCASRARQGQATNEKLFFGSGTQLSVL.